The clone carrying this T cell receptor beta chain has at least ten counts. Germline V lookup: CDR1 MNHEY, CDR2 SVGEGT. The V and J ends lost 6 bases and 7 bases, in that order; junction bases with no gene match: 6. The CDR3 spans 12 residues. The sample originates from a study of regulatory T cells in long-lasting Graves disease. Time point indicated: persistent/refractory GD, antithyroid drugs over 5 years with positive TRAb. PBMC RNA served as the TCR library source. Into tubes containing EDTA, 8 to 9.5 milliliters of peripheral blood were drawn. CDR3 regions were amplified by Arm-PCR using iRepertoire HTBI primers to build TCR beta libraries. TCRdb reprocessed the multiplex PCR reads via MiXCR and lists one record per CDR3 protein. The table has 500,000 to 800,000 distinct CDR3 sequences, around 32% seen once.

The V call is TRBV6-2 or TRBV6-3, the J call TRBJ2-7; 7 bases map to TRBD2. This TCR was recovered from a female donor with Graves disease. Sequences were derived from peripheral blood mononuclear cells (PBMCs), sampled when the disease was refractory, from a patient treated with antithyroid drugs. CDR3 coding DNA: TGTGCCAGCAGACAGCCCGGGGGGGAGCAGTACTTC. This sequence encodes CASRQPGGEQYF.